Shown below are 22 T cell receptor beta chains from a single sample sequenced in a study of shared clonotypes between healthy human individuals. Sequenced by immunoSEQ multiplex PCR; TCRdb stores in-frame clones only, minus some. Of about 1 million clones listed, about 77% are singletons. The sample comprised memory CD4+ T cells sorted from blood. Subset here: CD45RA-negative fraction. The receptors were gathered from a man aged 18 to 29 in good health.

This clone was seen a handful of times. J is TRBJ1-1 and V is TRBV5-1, with D uncertain. The CDR3 is made up of 11 amino acids. V dropped 7 bases and J dropped 1 base, with 5 bases sitting between them. Looked up from germline, CDR1 is SGHRS and CDR2 is YFSETQ. CDR3 region: CASAGNTEAFF. Written as DNA, the CDR3 is TGCGCCAGCGCAGGGAACACTGAAGCTTTCTTT.

In its sample, this clone was seen a few times. V is TRBV19 and J is TRBJ2-2; D not resolved. CDR3 length: 12 amino acids. Trimming shortened V by 3 bases and J by 7 bases, and 6 bases separated the two germline ends. Per the germline V gene, CDR1 is LNHDA and CDR2 is SQIVND (reference sequence). Here the CDR3 DNA reads TGTGCCAGTAGTATGTTATTCGGGGAGCTGTTTTTT. This gives the protein CASSMLFGELFF. Drawing the rest from reference TRBV19 and TRBJ2-2, the complete variable domain is DGGITQSPKYLFRKEGQNVTLSCEQNLNHDAMYWYRQDPGQGLRLIYYSQIVNDFQKGDIAEGYSVSREKKESFPLTVTSAQKNPTAFYLCASSMLFGELFFGEGSRLTVL.

J is TRBJ2-7 and V is TRBV28; D tentatively fits TRBD1 or TRBD2 (5 bases each). The CDR3 spans 14 residues. From germline, CDR1 is MDHEN and CDR2 SYDVKM. V was shortened by 7 bases and J by 2 bases, with 15 bases between the two germline ends. The DNA for the CDR3 is TGTGCCAGCAATTCGAAGGGACGGCCCTACGAGCAGTACTTC. This gives the protein CASNSKGRPYEQYF.

This chain uses TRBV5-1 with TRBJ1-1; a possible D gene is TRBD1 (5 bases). V lost 4 bases to trimming and J lost 4 bases, with 20 bases between them. CDR3 size: 16 residues. Germline CDR1 is SGHRS and CDR2 is YFSETQ. The CDR3 is CASSPGGMSGLTEAFF. CDR3 DNA: TGCGCCAGCAGCCCCGGCGGTATGTCGGGGCTCACTGAAGCTTTCTTT.

The chain links TRBV30 to TRBJ2-7, with 10 bases that match TRBD2. Germline CDR1 is GTSNPN and CDR2 is SVGIG (reference sequence). J gave up 0 bases and V 2 bases, and 10 bases lay outside the gene matches. The CDR3 runs 17 residues. CDR3 region: CAWSPTRTSGFSYEQYF. As DNA, the CDR3 is TGTGCCTGGAGTCCTACCAGGACTAGCGGATTCTCCTACGAGCAGTACTTC.

This clone showed up just a few times. The rearrangement uses TRBV6-1 and TRBJ1-1; the match to TRBD1 covers 7 bases. Trimming at V came to 8 bases and at J to 2 bases, leaving 8 bases not matched to a gene. The CDR3 has 14 residues. Looked up from germline, CDR1 is MNHNS and CDR2 is SASEGT. The CDR3 nucleotides are TGTGCCAGCCCCCCAGGACAGGCTAACACTGAAGCTTTCTTT. This codes for CASPPGQANTEAFF.

In this sample, this clone turned up many times. The chain recombines TRBV19 with TRBJ2-4, with D maybe TRBD1 (5 bases). Trimming stripped 7 bases from V and 0 bases from J, with 13 bases between. The germline V gene has CDR1 LNHDA and CDR2 SQIVND (reference sequence). This CDR3 has 15 residues. CDR3 DNA: TGTGCCAGTAAAGACAGAACCTTAGCCAAAAACATTCAGTACTTC. This gives the protein CASKDRTLAKNIQYF.

The J gene is TRBJ1-2, the V gene TRBV27; no clear D. The CDR3 is 15 residues long. CDR1 and CDR2 from the germline V gene are MNHEY and SMNVEV (reference sequence). Trimming cost V 3 bases and J 4 bases, with 15 bases left between them. Here the CDR3 reads CASSFIPAGSYGYTF. CDR3 coding DNA: TGTGCCAGCAGTTTTATTCCCGCAGGTTCCTATGGCTACACCTTC.

Note on this clone: A much larger clone is a single base away; this may be a read error. This sample includes further DNA sequences coding for the same CDR3. The rearrangement links TRBV5-4 to TRBJ2-5; possible D gene TRBD1, 6 bases. The germline V gene encodes CDR1 SGHNT and CDR2 YYREEE (reference sequence). The CDR3 covers 13 residues. V dropped 4 bases and J dropped 2 bases, with 9 bases sitting between them. CDR3 bases: TGTGCCAGCAGCCCGGACAGACAAGAGACCCAGTACTTC. This codes for CASSPDRQETQYF.

The V gene is TRBV6-5, the J gene TRBJ2-7; possibly TRBD1 for D (5 bases). Germline assignment: CDR1 MNHEY and CDR2 SVGAGI. Trimming took 5 bases from V and 7 from J, leaving 18 bases between them. The CDR3 has 14 amino acids. The CDR3 sequence: CASSPWGSPREQYF. The CDR3 DNA reads as TGTGCCAGCAGTCCCTGGGGCTCCCCGAGGGAGCAGTACTTC.

CDR3 sequence (DNA): TGTGCCAGCTCACCCCCGGACAGGGACTCCTACGAGCAGTACTTC. It encodes CASSPPDRDSYEQYF. The chain combines TRBV18 with TRBJ2-7; 8 bases agree with TRBD1. The germline V gene has CDR1 KGHSH and CDR2 LQKENI. V trimming: 3 bases; J trimming: 0 bases; junction bases outside the gene matches: 4. The CDR3 spans 15 residues. The whole variable domain, filled in from reference TRBV18 and TRBJ2-7, reads NAGVMQNPRHLVRRRGQEARLRCSPMKGHSHVYWYRQLPEEGLKFMVYLQKENIIDESGMPKERFSAEFPKEGPSILRIQQVVRGDSAAYFCASSPPDRDSYEQYFGPGTRLTVT.

The chain couples TRBV7-9 to TRBJ1-1; D is ambiguous. This CDR3 spans 12 amino acids. CDR1 and CDR2 from the germline V gene are SEHNR and FQNEAQ (reference sequence). Trimming cost V 5 bases and J 11 bases, with 15 bases left between them. The CDR3, as DNA: TGTGCCAGCAGCGAAGAAACTCCGGGTGCTTTCTTT. Protein sequence: CASSEETPGAFF.

The rearrangement links TRBV7-9 to TRBJ2-1; D ambiguous. This CDR3 comprises 13 residues. V lost 2 bases to trimming and J lost 7 bases, with 9 bases between them. Germline V gene data show CDR1 as SEHNR and CDR2 as FQNEAQ (reference sequence). CDR3 protein: CASSLTERNEQFF. In DNA, the CDR3 is TGTGCCAGCAGCTTAACCGAGAGGAATGAGCAGTTCTTC.

J is TRBJ2-7 and V is TRBV19, with 10 bases aligning to TRBD2. Trimming took 4 bases from V and 5 from J; bases not matched to a gene: 5. Looked up from germline, CDR1 is LNHDA and CDR2 is SQIVND (reference sequence). This CDR3 comprises 14 residues. The chain's CDR3 is CASSTSGGKNEQYF. In DNA form, the CDR3 reads TGTGCCAGTAGTACTAGCGGGGGAAAAAACGAGCAGTACTTC.

This clone is a singleton in its sample. V is TRBV28 and J is TRBJ2-7, with D tentatively TRBD2 (7 bases). The ends were cut back, 5 bases at V and 7 bases at J, with 18 bases in the middle. The CDR3 is 14 residues long. Germline V gives CDR1 MDHEN, CDR2 SYDVKM. The CDR3 coding sequence is TGTGCCAGCAGTCCGTCGGGGGGCGAGAGGGAGCAGTACTTC. It yields the protein CASSPSGGEREQYF.

The genes are TRBV4-1 and TRBJ2-6, with 8 bases that match TRBD1. V lost 0 bases and J lost 3; bases outside the gene matches: 7. Germline CDR1 reads MGHRA; CDR2 reads YSYEKL. The CDR3 runs 18 residues. CDR3 sequence (DNA): TGCGCCAGCAGCCAAGATCTTCAGGGGGCGGGTGGGGCCAACGTCCTGACTTTC. It specifies CASSQDLQGAGGANVLTF.

The chain combines TRBV5-1 with TRBJ2-3, with a possible D match to TRBD1 (7 bases). V gave up 4 bases and J gave up 2 bases, with 23 bases separating them. The CDR3 contains 18 residues. The germline V gene encodes CDR1 SGHRS and CDR2 YFSETQ. CDR3 DNA: TGCGCCAGCAGCCCGGGGTATTTGAGGAGGGGGCTCACAGATACGCAGTATTTT. It encodes CASSPGYLRRGLTDTQYF.

This sequence joins TRBV19 and TRBJ1-3; 7 bases are shared with TRBD1. CDR3 length: 14 residues. Per the germline V gene, CDR1 is LNHDA and CDR2 is SQIVND (reference sequence). Trimming at V came to 6 bases and at J to 0 bases, leaving 2 bases not matched to a gene. This CDR3 reads CASSDRDSGNTIYF. Here the CDR3 DNA reads TGTGCCAGTAGCGACAGGGACTCTGGAAACACCATATATTTT.

The CDR3 sequence is CASSFPGLAGGSEQFF. The CDR3 nucleotides are TGTGCCAGCAGTTTTCCGGGACTAGCGGGAGGATCTGAGCAGTTCTTC. V gene TRBV27 combines with J gene TRBJ2-1; 15 nucleotides line up with TRBD2. Trimming took 3 bases from V and 9 from J; bases not matched to a gene: 6. CDR3 size: 16 residues. Germline V CDR1 and CDR2: MNHEY, SMNVEV (reference sequence).

In its sample, this clone was seen a few times. The gene calls are TRBV11-1 and TRBJ2-1, with 9 bases matching TRBD1. The CDR3 has 13 residues. The V gene end was trimmed by 5 bases and the J gene end by 12 bases; junction bases not matched to a gene: 8. CDR1 and CDR2 (germline): SGHAT, FQDESV (reference sequence). The CDR3 spells CASSPWDRDRQFF. Written as DNA, the CDR3 is TGTGCCAGCAGCCCCTGGGACAGGGACCGGCAGTTCTTC.

The chain uses TRBV30 and TRBJ2-1; D is unclear. Trimming pared 4 bases from V and 7 bases from J, leaving 14 bases between. Germline lookup yields CDR1 GTSNPN and CDR2 SVGIG (reference sequence). This CDR3 is built from 13 residues. CDR3 in amino acids: CAWTVPGLNEQFF. The CDR3, as DNA: TGTGCCTGGACTGTCCCCGGGTTGAATGAGCAGTTCTTC. Full variable domain (rest looked up from reference TRBV30 and TRBJ2-1): SQTIHQWPATLVQPVGSPLSLECTVEGTSNPNLYWYRQAAGRGLQLLFYSVGIGQISSEVPQNLSASRPQDRQFILSSKKLLLSDSGFYLCAWTVPGLNEQFFGPGTRLTVL.

The chain links TRBV5-1 to TRBJ2-7, with 7 positions matching TRBD1. The germline CDR1 and CDR2 sequences are SGHRS and YFSETQ. This CDR3 comprises 14 residues. The J segment lost 6 bases and the V segment lost 4 bases, leaving 10 bases of the junction unmatched. The CDR3 DNA is TGCGCCAGCAGCCGAGGGGGCGAGGGATTCGAGCAGTACTTC. Translating it yields CASSRGGEGFEQYF.